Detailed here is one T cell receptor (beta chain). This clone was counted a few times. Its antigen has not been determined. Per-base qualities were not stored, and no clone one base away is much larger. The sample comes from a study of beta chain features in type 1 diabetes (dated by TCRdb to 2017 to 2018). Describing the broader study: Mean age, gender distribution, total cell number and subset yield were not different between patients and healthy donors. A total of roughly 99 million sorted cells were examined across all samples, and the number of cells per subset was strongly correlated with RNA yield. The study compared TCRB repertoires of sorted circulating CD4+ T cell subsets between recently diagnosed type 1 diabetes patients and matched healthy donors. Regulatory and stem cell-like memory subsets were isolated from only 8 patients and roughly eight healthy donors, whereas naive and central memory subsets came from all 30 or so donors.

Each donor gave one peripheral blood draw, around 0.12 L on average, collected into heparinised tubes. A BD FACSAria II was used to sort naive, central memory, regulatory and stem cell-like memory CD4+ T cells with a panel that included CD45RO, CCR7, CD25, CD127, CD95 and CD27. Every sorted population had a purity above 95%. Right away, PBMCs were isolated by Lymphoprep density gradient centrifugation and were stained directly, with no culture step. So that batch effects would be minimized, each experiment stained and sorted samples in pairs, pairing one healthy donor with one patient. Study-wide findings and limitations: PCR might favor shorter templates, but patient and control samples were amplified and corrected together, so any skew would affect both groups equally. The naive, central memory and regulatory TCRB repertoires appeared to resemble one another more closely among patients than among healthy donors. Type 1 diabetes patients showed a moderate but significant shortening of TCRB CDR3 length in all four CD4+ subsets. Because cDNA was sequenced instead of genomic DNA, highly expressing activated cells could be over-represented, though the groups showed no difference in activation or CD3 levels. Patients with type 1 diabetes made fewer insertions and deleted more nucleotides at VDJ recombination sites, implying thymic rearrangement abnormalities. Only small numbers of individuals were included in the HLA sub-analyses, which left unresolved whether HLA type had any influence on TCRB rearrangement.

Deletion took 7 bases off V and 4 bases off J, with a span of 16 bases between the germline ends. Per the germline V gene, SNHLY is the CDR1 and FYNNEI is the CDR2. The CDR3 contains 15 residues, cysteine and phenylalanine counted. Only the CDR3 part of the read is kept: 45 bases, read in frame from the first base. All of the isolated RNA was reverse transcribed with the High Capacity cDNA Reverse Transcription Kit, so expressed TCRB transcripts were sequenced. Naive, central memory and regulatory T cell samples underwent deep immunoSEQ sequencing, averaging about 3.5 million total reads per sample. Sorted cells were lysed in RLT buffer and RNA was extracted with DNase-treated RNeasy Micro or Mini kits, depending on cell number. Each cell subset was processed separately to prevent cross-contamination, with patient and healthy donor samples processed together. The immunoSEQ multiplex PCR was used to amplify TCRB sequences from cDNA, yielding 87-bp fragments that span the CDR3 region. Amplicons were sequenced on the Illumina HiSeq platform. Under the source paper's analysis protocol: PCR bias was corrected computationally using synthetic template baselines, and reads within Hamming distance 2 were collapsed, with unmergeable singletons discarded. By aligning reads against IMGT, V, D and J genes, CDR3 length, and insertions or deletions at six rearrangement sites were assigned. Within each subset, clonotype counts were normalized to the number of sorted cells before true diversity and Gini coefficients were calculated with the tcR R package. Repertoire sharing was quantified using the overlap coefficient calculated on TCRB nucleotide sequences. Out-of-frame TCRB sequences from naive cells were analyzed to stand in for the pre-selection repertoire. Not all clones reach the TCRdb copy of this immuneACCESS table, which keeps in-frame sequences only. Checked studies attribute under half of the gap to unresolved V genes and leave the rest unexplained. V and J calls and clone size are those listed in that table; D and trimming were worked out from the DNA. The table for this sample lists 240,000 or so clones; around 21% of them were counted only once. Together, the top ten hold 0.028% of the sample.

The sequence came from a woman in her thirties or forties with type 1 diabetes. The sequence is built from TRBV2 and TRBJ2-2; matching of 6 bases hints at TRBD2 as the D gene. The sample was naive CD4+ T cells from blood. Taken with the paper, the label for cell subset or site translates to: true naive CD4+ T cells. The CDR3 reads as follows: CASTVRDSLTGELFF. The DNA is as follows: TGTGCCAGCACCGTACGGGACTCCCTCACCGGGGAGCTGTTTTTT.